This is a list of T cell receptor beta chains from one sample in a study of blood T cell repertoires in COVID-19. Produced via immunoSEQ multiplex PCR; TCRdb's table is partial and in-frame only. The sample gives some 120,000 clones, around 78% of which show up once; roughly a tenth is in the top ten. Sequenced sample: peripheral blood. The source is a human donor in a cohort sampled during active COVID-19. The CDR3 runs from the conserved cysteine through the conserved F or W. The D gene is left open where the match is weak. Clone size is not always given. Where it is, it says once, few, many or a class for expanded clones.

D gene	CDR3 length	V gene	clone size	J gene	CDR3 protein	CDR3 DNA
TRBD2	17	TRBV23-1	.	TRBJ2-2	CASSQSAAGGLNGELFF	TGCGCCAGCAGTCAATCGGCAGCGGGGGGTTTGAACGGGGAGCTGTTTTTT
TRBD1	16	TRBV3-1/TRBV3-2	.	TRBJ2-1	CASSQEGTVSYNEQFF	TGTGCCAGCAGCCAAGAGGGGACAGTTTCCTACAATGAGCAGTTCTTC
.	14	TRBV28	.	TRBJ1-1	CASSFGGMNTEAFF	TGTGCCAGCAGTTTCGGGGGTATGAACACTGAAGCTTTCTTT
.	15	TRBV7-8	few	TRBJ1-3	CASWDGGNSGNTIYF	TGTGCCAGCTGGGACGGCGGGAACTCTGGAAACACCATATATTTT
.	11	TRBV5-1	.	TRBJ2-3	CASSATDTQYF	TGCGCCAGCAGCGCGACAGATACGCAGTATTTT
TRBD1	14	TRBV30	.	TRBJ1-1	CAWSTGQGDPEAFF	TGTGCCTGGAGTACCGGACAGGGGGACCCTGAAGCTTTCTTT
.	15	TRBV5-6	.	TRBJ2-7	CASSSLGGSSYEQYF	TGTGCCAGCAGCTCCCTGGGGGGTAGCTCCTACGAGCAGTACTTC
TRBD1	15	TRBV28	.	TRBJ2-7	CASAPPGTGSYEQYF	TGTGCCAGCGCACCCCCGGGGACAGGCTCCTACGAGCAGTACTTC
TRBD1	13	TRBV10-1	.	TRBJ1-1	CASSTGTGSRAFF	TGCGCCAGCAGTACCGGGACAGGGTCACGGGCTTTCTTT
TRBD1	16	TRBV10-2	many	TRBJ1-1	CASSGGTGGPNTEAFF	TGCGCCAGCAGTGGGGGGACAGGGGGCCCCAACACTGAAGCTTTCTTT
.	15	TRBV10-3	.	TRBJ2-7	CAISESMQSTYEQYF	TGTGCCATCAGTGAGTCGATGCAGTCCACCTACGAGCAGTACTTC
.	13	TRBV6-5	.	TRBJ1-4	CASRGGLYEKLFF	TGTGCCAGCAGGGGGGGGTTGTACGAAAAACTGTTTTTT
TRBD1	18	TRBV4-1	few	TRBJ1-1	CASSQAIRSGTGETEAFF	TGCGCCAGCAGCCAAGCGATCCGCTCCGGGACAGGGGAAACTGAAGCTTTCTTT
.	18	TRBV5-4	.	TRBJ2-2	CASSRLEAQGGFGGELFF	TGTGCCAGCAGTCGCCTGGAGGCTCAGGGGGGTTTCGGCGGGGAGCTGTTTTTT
.	14	TRBV6-6	.	TRBJ1-1	CASSGEGGRTEAFF	TGTGCCAGCAGTGGGGAGGGGGGGCGCACTGAAGCTTTCTTT
.	13	TRBV7-9	.	TRBJ2-6	CASSLALEGYLTF	TGTGCCAGCAGCTTAGCGCTTGAGGGATACCTGACTTTC
.	13	TRBV11-3	few	TRBJ1-1	CASSLTVNTEAFF	TGTGCCAGCAGCCTGACAGTGAACACTGAAGCTTTCTTT
TRBD1	16	TRBV5-8	.	TRBJ2-5	CASSYGQGTVVETQYF	TGTGCCAGCAGCTACGGACAGGGGACTGTTGTGGAGACCCAGTACTTC
TRBD1	16	TRBV5-1	.	TRBJ1-6	CASSLVAGGRNSPLHF	TGCGCCAGCAGCTTGGTGGCAGGGGGCCGTAATTCACCCCTCCACTTT
.	15	TRBV11-2	.	TRBJ2-7	CASSLVGHLSGEQYF	TGTGCCAGCAGCTTAGTGGGACATCTTTCGGGGGAGCAGTACTTC
TRBD1	15	TRBV7-2	few	TRBJ1-4	CASSPMGQYNEKLFF	TGTGCCAGCAGCCCGATGGGACAGTATAATGAAAAACTGTTTTTT
TRBD1	18	TRBV19	few	TRBJ1-2	CASSISPGQGASPYGYTF	TGTGCCAGTAGTATCTCCCCAGGACAGGGGGCAAGTCCCTATGGCTACACCTTC
TRBD1	15	TRBV6-6	.	TRBJ1-1	CASILSGQGGTEAFF	TGTGCCAGCATCCTGTCGGGACAGGGGGGCACTGAAGCTTTCTTT
TRBD1	14	TRBV5-5	.	TRBJ1-5	CASSPGQGYYLQHF	TGTGCCAGCAGCCCCGGACAGGGGTACTATCTCCAGCATTTT
.	13	TRBV6-5	.	TRBJ1-1	CASSYARNTEAFF	TGTGCCAGCAGTTACGCCAGGAACACTGAAGCTTTCTTT
TRBD2	20	TRBV4-1	.	TRBJ2-3	CASSHGTRGGAGGSTDTQYF	TGCGCCAGCAGCCACGGGACTCGCGGGGGGGCCGGGGGGTCTACAGATACGCAGTATTTT
TRBD1	14	TRBV2	few	TRBJ1-5	CASSVGTARGPQHF	TGTGCCAGCAGTGTAGGGACAGCAAGGGGGCCCCAGCATTTT
TRBD1	16	TRBV6-2/TRBV6-3	.	TRBJ1-2	CASSWARTGGAYGYTF	TGTGCCAGCAGTTGGGCCCGGACAGGTGGTGCCTATGGCTACACCTTC